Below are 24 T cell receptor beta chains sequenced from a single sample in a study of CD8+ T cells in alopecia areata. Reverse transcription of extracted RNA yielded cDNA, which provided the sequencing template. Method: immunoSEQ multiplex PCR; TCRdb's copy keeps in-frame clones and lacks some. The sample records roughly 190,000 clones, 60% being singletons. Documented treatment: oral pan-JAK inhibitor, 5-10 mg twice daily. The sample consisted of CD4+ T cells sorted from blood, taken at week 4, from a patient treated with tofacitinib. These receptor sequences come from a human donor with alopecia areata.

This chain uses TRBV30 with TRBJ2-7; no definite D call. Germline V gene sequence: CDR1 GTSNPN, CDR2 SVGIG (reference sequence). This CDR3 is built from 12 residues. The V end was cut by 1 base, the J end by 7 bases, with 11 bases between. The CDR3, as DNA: TGTGCCTGGAGTGATTACTCTCTGGAGCAGTACTTC. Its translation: CAWSDYSLEQYF.

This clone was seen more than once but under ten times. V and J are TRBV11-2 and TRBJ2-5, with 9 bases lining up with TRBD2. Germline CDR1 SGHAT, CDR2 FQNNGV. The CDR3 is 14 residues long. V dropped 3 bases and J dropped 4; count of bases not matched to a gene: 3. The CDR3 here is CASSFTSGSETQYF. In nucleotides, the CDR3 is TGTGCCAGCAGCTTCACTAGCGGGTCAGAGACCCAGTACTTC.

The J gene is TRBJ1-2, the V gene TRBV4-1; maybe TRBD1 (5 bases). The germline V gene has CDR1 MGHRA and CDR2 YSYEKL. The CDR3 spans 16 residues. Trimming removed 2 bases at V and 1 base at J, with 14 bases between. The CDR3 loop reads CASSQTTGRGNYGYTF. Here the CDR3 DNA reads TGCGCCAGCAGCCAAACGACCGGGAGGGGTAACTATGGCTACACCTTC.

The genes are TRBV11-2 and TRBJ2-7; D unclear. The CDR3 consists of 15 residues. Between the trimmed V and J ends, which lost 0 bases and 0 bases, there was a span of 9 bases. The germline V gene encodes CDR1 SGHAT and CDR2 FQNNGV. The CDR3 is CASSLDRAVSYEQYF. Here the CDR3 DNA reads TGTGCCAGCAGCTTAGATCGGGCAGTCTCCTACGAGCAGTACTTC.

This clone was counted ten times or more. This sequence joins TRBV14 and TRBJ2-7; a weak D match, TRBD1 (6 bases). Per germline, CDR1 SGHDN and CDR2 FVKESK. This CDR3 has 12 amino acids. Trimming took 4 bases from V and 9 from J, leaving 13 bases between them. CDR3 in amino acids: CASSPKGVVQYF. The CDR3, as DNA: TGTGCCAGCAGCCCTAAGGGGGTTGTGCAGTACTTC.

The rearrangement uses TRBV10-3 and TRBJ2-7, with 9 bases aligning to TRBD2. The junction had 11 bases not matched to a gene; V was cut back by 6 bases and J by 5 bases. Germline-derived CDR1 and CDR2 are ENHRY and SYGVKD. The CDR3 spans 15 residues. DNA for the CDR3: TGTGCCATCAGCGGACTAGCGAAAGTTAGCGACGAGCAGTACTTC. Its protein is CAISGLAKVSDEQYF.

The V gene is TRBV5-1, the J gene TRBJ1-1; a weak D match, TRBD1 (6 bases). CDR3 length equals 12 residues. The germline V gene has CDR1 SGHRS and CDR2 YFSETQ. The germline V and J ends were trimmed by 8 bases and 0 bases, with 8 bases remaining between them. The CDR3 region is CARQGMNTEAFF. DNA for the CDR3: TGCGCCAGGCAGGGGATGAACACTGAAGCTTTCTTT.

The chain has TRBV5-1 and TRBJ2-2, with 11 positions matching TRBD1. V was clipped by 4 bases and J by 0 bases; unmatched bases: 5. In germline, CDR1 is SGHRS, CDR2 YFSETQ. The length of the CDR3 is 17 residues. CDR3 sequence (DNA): TGCGCCAGCAGCCCGGGACAGGGGGTACCGAACACCGGGGAGCTGTTTTTT. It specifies CASSPGQGVPNTGELFF.

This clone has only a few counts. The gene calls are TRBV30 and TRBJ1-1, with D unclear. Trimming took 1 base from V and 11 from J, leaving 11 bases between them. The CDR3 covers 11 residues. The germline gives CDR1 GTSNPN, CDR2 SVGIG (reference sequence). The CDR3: CAWSGRAGAFF. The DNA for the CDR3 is TGTGCCTGGAGTGGGAGGGCTGGGGCTTTCTTT. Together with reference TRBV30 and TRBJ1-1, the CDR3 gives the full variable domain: SQTIHQWPATLVQPVGSPLSLECTVEGTSNPNLYWYRQAAGRGLQLLFYSVGIGQISSEVPQNLSASRPQDRQFILSSKKLLLSDSGFYLCAWSGRAGAFFGQGTRLTVV.

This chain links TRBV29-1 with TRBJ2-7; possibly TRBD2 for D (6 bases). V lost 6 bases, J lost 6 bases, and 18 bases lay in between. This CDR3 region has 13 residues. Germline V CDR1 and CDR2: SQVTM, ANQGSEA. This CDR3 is CSVGGVDGVEQYF. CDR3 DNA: TGCAGCGTCGGGGGAGTAGACGGGGTCGAGCAGTACTTC.

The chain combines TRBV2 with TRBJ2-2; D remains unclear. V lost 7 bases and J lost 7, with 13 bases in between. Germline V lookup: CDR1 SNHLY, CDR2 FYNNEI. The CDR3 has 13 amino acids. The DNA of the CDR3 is TGTGCCAGCAAGGGCAGCCAGAACGGGGAGCTGTTTTTT. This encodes CASKGSQNGELFF.

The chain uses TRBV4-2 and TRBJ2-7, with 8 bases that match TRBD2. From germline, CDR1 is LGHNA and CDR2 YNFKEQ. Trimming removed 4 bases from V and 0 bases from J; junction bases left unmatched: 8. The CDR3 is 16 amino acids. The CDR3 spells CASSPTSGAISYEQYF. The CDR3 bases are TGTGCCAGCAGCCCAACTAGCGGCGCCATCTCCTACGAGCAGTACTTC.

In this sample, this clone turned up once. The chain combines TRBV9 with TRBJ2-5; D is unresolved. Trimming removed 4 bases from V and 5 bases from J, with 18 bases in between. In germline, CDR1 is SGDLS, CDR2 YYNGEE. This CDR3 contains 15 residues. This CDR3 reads CASSPSQSLGETQYF. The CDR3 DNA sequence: TGTGCCAGCAGCCCAAGCCAGTCCTTAGGGGAGACCCAGTACTTC.

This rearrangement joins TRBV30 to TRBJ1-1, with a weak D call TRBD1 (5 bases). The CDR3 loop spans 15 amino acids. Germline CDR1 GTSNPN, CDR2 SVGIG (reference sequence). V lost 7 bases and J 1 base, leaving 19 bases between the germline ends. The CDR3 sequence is CASPPQGAGNTEAFF. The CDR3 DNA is TGTGCCTCCCCGCCTCAAGGGGCTGGGAACACTGAAGCTTTCTTT.

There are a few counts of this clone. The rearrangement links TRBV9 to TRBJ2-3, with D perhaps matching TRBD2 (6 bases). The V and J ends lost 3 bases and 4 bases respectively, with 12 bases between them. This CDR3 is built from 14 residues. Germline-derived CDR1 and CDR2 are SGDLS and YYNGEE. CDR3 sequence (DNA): TGTGCCAGCAGCGGGACCCCGGGGGCAGATACGCAGTATTTT. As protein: CASSGTPGADTQYF.

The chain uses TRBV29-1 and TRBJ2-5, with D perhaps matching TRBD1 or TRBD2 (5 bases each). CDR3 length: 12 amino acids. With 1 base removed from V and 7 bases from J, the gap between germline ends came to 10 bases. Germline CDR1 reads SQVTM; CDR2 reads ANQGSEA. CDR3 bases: TGCAGCGTTGAAGGGGGACGAGGGACCCAGTACTTC. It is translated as CSVEGGRGTQYF.

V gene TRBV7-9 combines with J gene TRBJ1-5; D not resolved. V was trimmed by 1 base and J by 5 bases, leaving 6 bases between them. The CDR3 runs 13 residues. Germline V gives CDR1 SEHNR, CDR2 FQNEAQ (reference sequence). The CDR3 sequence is CASSLESHQPQHF. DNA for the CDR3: TGTGCCAGCAGCTTAGAGTCCCATCAGCCCCAGCATTTT.

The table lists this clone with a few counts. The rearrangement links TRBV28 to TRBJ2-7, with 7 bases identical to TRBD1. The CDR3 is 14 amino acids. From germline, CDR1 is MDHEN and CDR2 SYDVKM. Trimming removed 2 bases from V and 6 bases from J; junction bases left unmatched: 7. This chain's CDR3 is CASSLPGGSGEQYF. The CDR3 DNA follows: TGTGCCAGCAGTTTACCAGGGGGATCTGGCGAGCAGTACTTC. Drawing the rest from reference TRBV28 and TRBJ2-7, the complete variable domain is DVKVTQSSRYLVKRTGEKVFLECVQDMDHENMFWYRQDPGLGLRLIYFSYDVKMKEKGDIPEGYSVSREKKERFSLILESASTNQTSMYLCASSLPGGSGEQYFGPGTRLTVT.

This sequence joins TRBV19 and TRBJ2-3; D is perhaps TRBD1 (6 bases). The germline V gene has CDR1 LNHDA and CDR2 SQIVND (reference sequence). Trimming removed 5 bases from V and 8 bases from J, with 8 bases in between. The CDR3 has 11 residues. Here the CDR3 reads CASSQGSTQYF. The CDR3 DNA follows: TGTGCCAGTAGTCAGGGGAGTACGCAGTATTTT.

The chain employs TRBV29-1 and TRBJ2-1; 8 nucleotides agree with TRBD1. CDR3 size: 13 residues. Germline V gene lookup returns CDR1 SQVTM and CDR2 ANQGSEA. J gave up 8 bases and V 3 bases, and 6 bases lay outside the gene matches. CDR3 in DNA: TGCAGCGTTGACGGACAGGGTAGGGATGAGCAGTTCTTC. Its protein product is CSVDGQGRDEQFF.

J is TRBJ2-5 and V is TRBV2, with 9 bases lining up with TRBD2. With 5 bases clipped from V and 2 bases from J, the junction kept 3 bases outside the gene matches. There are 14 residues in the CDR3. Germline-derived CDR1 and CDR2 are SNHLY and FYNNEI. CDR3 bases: TGTGCCAGCAGTTTTGGACTAGCGCAAGAGACCCAGTACTTC. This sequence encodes CASSFGLAQETQYF. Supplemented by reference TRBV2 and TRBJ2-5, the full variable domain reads EPEVTQTPSHQVTQMGQEVILRCVPISNHLYFYWYRQILGQKVEFLVSFYNNEISEKSEIFDDQFSVERPDGSNFTLKIRSTKLEDSAMYFCASSFGLAQETQYFGPGTRLLVL.

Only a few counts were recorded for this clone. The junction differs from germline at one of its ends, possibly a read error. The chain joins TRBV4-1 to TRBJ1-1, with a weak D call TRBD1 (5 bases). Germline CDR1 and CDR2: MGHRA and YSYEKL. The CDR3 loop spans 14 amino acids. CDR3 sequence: CASSQDWTNTEALF. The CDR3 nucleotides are TGCGCCAGCAGCCAAGATTGGACAAACACTGAAGCTCTCTTT.

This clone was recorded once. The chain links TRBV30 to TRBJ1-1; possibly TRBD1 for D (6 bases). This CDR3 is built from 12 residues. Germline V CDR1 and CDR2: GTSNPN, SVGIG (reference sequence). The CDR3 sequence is CAQSQGNTEAFF. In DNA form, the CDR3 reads TGTGCACAATCACAGGGGAACACTGAAGCTTTCTTT.

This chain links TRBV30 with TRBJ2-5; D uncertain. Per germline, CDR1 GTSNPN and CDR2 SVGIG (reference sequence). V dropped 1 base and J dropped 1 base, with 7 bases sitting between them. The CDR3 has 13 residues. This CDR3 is CAWSGTGQETQYF. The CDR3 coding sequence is TGTGCCTGGAGTGGGACGGGCCAAGAGACCCAGTACTTC.